This TCR beta chain derives from a study of T cell changes during pregnancy in multiple sclerosis. Clones were read by immunoSEQ multiplex PCR, and TCRdb kept only the in-frame ones, dropping some. The sample consists of 95,000 to 110,000 clones, around nine tenths of them appearing once. The J segment lost 2 bases and the V segment lost 2 bases, leaving 4 bases of the junction unmatched. The CDR3 loop spans 15 amino acids. Germline values: CDR1 MRHNA, CDR2 SNTAGT. The sequence was obtained from a female donor with multiple sclerosis, enrolled in a pregnancy study. The source material was peripheral blood, sampled after pregnancy. The rearrangement joins TRBV6-4 to TRBJ2-3; 7 nucleotides match TRBD1. As DNA, the CDR3 is TGTGCCAGCAGTGACAGGGACAGCCCCACAGATACGCAGTATTTT. Protein sequence: CASSDRDSPTDTQYF.